This T cell receptor (beta chain) was found in a study of blood T cell repertoires in COVID-19. Across the study: Samples taken during acute and convalescent COVID-19 were collected in the United States, Italy and Spain. In each case, the material was cDNA or gDNA derived from T cells, B-cell-depleted T cells, or PBMCs.

Per the study methods: Estimation of nucleated cell counts relied on the amplification of reference gene primers. Libraries were prepared by immunoSEQ multiplex PCR; TCRdb keeps only in-frame clonotypes and omits some of them. The V and J calls and clone size come from that table; D and trimming were worked out from the DNA. The top ten hold around 5.5% of the sample, which has 100,000 to 150,000 clones, around four fifths seen once. V gave up 7 bases and J gave up 0 bases; unmatched junction bases: 13. The germline V gene encodes CDR1 SGHRS and CDR2 YFSETQ. The CDR3 has 17 residues. Sequenced material: peripheral blood. The receptor was isolated from a man aged 55-75 years with acute or convalescent COVID-19. The genes are TRBV5-1 and TRBJ1-1, with TRBD1 identical over 9 bases. The DNA for the CDR3 is TGCGCCAGCCATCTCGGACAGGGGCCCAACATGAACACTGAAGCTTTCTTT. Protein product: CASHLGQGPNMNTEAFF.